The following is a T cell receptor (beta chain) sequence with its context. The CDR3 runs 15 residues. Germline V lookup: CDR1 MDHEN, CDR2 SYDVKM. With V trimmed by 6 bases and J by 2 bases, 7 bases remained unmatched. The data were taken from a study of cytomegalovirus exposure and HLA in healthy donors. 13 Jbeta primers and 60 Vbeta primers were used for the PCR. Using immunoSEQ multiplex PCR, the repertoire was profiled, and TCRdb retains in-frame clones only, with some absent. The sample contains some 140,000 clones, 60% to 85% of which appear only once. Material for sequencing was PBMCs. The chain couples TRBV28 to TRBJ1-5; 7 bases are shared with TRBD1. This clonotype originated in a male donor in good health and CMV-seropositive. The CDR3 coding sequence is TGTGCCAGCAGGGTCTCCGGGACAGGCAATCAGCCCCAGCATTTT. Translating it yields CASRVSGTGNQPQHF.